This T cell receptor (beta chain) was recovered during a study of PD-L1 blockade in urothelial cancer. Study-wide context: In terms of prior chemotherapy, patients had received 0 to 3 regimens. Reported median T cell count for blood samples was roughly 140,000.

Using immunoSEQ multiplex PCR, the repertoire was profiled, and TCRdb retains in-frame clones only, with some absent. The sample shows roughly 28,000 clones, roughly 84% of them seen only once. V trimming: 4 bases; J trimming: 7 bases; junction bases outside the gene matches: 8. Germline CDR1 reads SGHRS; CDR2 reads YFSETQ. The CDR3 length is 15 residues. This sample's time point: peripheral blood 6 weeks after treatment start. The genes are TRBV5-1 and TRBJ1-6, with TRBD1 identical over 7 bases. Sequencing used PBMCs, obtained around atezolizumab (anti-PD-L1) treatment. The TCR originated in a man aged 70-80 years with urothelial cancer. The CDR3 coding sequence is TGCGCCAGCAGCCCCGGGACAGTCCTCAATTCACCCCTCCACTTT. It specifies CASSPGTVLNSPLHF. Using reference TRBV5-1 and TRBJ1-6 for the parts outside the CDR3, the full variable domain is KAGVTQTPRYLIKTRGQQVTLSCSPISGHRSVSWYQQTPGQGLQFLFEYFSETQRNKGNFPGRFSGRQFSNSRSEMNVSTLELGDSALYLCASSPGTVLNSPLHFGNGTRLTVT.